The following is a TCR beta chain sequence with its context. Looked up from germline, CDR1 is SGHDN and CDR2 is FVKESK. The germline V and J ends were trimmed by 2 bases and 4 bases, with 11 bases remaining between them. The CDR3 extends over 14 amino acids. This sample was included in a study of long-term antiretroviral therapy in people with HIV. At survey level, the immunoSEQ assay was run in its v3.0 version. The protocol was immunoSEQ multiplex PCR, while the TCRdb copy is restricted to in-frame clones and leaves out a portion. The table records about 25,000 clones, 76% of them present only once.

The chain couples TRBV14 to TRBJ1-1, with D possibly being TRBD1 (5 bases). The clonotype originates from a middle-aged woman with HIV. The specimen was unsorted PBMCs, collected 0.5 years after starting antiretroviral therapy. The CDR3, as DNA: TGTGCCAGCAGCCAATGGGGCGGGGGCACTGAAGCTTTCTTT. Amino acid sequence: CASSQWGGGTEAFF.